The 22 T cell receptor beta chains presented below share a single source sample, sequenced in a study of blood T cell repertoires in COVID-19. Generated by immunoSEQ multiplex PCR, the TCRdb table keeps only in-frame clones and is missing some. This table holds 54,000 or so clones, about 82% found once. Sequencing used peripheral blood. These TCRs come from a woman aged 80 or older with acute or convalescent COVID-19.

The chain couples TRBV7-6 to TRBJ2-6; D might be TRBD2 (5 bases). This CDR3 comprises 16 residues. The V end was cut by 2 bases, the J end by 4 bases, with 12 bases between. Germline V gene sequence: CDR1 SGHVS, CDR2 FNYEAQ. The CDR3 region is CASSLSGVPGANVLTF. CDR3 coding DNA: TGTGCCAGCAGCTTATCCGGGGTTCCCGGGGCCAACGTCCTGACTTTC. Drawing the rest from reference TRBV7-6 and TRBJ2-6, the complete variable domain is GAGVSQSPRYKVTKRGQDVALRCDPISGHVSLYWYRQALGQGPEFLTYFNYEAQQDKSGLPNDRFSAERPEGSISTLTIQRTEQRDSAMYRCASSLSGVPGANVLTFGAGSRLTVL.

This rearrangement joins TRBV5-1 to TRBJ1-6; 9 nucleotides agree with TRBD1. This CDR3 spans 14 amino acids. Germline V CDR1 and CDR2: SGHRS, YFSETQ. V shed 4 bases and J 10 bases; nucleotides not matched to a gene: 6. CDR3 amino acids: CASSKGQGGSPLHF. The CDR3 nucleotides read TGCGCCAGCAGCAAGGGACAGGGTGGGTCACCCCTCCACTTT.

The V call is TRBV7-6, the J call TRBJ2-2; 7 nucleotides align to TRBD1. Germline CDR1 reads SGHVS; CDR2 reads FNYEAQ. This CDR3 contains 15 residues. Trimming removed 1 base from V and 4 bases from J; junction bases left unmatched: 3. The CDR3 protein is CASSLGSGGTGELFF. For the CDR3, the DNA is TGTGCCAGCAGCTTAGGGTCAGGGGGCACCGGGGAGCTGTTTTTT.

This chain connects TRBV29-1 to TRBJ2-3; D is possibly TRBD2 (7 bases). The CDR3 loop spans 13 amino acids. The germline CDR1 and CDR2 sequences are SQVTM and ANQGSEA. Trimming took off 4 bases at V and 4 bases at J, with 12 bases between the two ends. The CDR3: CSVGGGYPDTQYF. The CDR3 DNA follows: TGCAGCGTTGGGGGGGGCTACCCAGATACGCAGTATTTT.

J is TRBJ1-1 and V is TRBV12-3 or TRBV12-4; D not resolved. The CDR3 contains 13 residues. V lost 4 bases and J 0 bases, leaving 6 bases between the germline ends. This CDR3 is CASSSSVNTEAFF. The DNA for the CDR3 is TGTGCCAGCAGTTCCTCCGTGAACACTGAAGCTTTCTTT.

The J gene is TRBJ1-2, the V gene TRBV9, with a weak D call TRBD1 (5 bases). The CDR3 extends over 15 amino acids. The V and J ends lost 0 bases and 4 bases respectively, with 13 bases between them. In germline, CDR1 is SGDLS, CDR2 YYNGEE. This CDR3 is CASSVEPGPGYGYTF. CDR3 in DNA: TGTGCCAGCAGCGTAGAACCAGGGCCTGGCTATGGCTACACCTTC. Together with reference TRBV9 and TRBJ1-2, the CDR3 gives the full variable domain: DSGVTQTPKHLITATGQRVTLRCSPRSGDLSVYWYQQSLDQGLQFLIQYYNGEERAKGNILERFSAQQFPDLHSELNLSSLELGDSALYFCASSVEPGPGYGYTFGSGTRLTVV.

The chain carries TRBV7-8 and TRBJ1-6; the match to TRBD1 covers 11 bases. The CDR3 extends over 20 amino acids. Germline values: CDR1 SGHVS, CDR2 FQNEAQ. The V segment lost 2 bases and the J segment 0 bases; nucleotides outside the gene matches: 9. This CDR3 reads CASSLPWTGGLSSYNSPLHF. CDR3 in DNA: TGTGCCAGCAGCTTACCCTGGACAGGGGGCCTCAGCTCCTATAATTCACCCCTCCACTTT.

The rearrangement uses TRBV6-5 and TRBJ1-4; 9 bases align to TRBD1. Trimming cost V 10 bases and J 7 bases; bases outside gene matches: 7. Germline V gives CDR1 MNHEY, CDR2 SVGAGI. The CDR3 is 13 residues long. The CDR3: CATRDRDVEKLFF. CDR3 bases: TGTGCCACCCGGGACAGGGATGTTGAAAAACTGTTTTTT.

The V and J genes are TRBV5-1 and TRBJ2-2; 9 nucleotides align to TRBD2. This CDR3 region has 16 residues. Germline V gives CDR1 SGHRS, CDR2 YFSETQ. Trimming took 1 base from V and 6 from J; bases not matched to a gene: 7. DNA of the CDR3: TGCGCCAGCAGCTTGTTGCGGGAGGGCCGGGCCGGGGAGCTGTTTTTT. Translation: CASSLLREGRAGELFF.

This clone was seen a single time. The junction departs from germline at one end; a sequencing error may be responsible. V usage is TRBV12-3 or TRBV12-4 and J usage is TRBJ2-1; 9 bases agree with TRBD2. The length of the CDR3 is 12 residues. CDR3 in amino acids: CASSSSPASGIF. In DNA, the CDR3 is TGTGCCAGCAGTTCCAGCCCGGCTAGCGGGATCTTC.

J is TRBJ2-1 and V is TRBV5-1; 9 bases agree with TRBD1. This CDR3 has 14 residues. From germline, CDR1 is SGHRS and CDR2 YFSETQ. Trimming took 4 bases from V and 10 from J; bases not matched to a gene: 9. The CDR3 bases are TGCGCCAGCAGCCCCACAGGGGGCGTATGGGAGCAGTTCTTC. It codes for CASSPTGGVWEQFF.

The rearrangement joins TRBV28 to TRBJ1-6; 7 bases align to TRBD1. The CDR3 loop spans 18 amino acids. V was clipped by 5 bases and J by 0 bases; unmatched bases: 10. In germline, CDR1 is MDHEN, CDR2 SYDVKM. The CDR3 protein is CASSPAPTGSSYNSPLHF. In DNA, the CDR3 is TGTGCCAGCAGTCCCGCCCCGACAGGGAGCTCCTATAATTCACCCCTCCACTTT. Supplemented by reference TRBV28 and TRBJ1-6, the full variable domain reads DVKVTQSSRYLVKRTGEKVFLECVQDMDHENMFWYRQDPGLGLRLIYFSYDVKMKEKGDIPEGYSVSREKKERFSLILESASTNQTSMYLCASSPAPTGSSYNSPLHFGNGTRLTVT.

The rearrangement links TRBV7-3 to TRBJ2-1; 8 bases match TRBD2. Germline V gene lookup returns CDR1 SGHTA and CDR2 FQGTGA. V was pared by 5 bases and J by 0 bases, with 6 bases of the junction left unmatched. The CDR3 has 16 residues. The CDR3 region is CASSPLAGTSYNEQFF. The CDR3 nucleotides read TGTGCCAGCAGCCCCTTAGCGGGGACCTCCTACAATGAGCAGTTCTTC.

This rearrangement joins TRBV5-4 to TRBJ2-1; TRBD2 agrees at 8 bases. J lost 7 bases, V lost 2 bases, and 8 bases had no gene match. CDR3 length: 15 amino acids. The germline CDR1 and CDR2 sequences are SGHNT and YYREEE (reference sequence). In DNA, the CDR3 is TGTGCCAGCAGCTTAAAGCGGGAGATGGTTAATGAGCAGTTCTTC. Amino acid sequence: CASSLKREMVNEQFF.

The CDR3 DNA reads as TGCGCCAGCAGCTTGGGCGTCCTGAACACTGAAGCTTTCTTT. Protein product: CASSLGVLNTEAFF. J is TRBJ1-1 and V is TRBV5-1; D gene unclear. The CDR3 is 14 residues long. Trimming left V 0 bases short and J 0 bases short, with 6 bases between. Germline values: CDR1 SGHRS, CDR2 YFSETQ.

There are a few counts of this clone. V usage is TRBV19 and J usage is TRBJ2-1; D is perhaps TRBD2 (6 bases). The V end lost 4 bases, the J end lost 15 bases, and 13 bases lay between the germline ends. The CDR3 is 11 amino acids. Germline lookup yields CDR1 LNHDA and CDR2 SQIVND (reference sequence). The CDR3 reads CASSKGGSTFF. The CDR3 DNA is TGTGCCAGTAGTAAGGGAGGTTCTACGTTCTTC.

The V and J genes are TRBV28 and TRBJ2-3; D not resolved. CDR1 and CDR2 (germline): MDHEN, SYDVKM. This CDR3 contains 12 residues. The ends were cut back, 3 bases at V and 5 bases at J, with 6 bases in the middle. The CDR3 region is CASSFPLDTQYF. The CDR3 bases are TGTGCCAGCAGTTTCCCTCTAGATACGCAGTATTTT.

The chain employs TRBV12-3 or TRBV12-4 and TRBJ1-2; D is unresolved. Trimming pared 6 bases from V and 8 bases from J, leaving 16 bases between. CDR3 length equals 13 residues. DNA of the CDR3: TGTGCCAGCAGCGTTCGTGGAGTCCGAGGCTACACCTTC. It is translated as CASSVRGVRGYTF.

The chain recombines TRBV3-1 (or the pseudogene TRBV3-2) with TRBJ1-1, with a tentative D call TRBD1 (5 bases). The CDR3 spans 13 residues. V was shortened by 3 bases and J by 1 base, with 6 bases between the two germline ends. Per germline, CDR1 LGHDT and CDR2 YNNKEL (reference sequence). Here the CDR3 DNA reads TGTGCCAGCAGCCAGCAGGGGAACACTGAAGCTTTCTTT. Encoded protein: CASSQQGNTEAFF.

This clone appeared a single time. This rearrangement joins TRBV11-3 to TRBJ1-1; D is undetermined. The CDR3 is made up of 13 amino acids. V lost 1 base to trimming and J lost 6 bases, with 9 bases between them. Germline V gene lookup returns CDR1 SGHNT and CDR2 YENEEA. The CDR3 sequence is CASSLGVYAEAFF. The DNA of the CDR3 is TGTGCCAGCAGCTTAGGCGTGTACGCTGAAGCTTTCTTT.

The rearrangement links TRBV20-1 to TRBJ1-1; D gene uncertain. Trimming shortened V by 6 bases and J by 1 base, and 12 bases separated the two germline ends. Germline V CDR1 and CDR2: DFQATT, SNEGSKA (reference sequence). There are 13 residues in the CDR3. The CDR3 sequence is CSASVIENTEAFF. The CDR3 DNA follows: TGCAGTGCCAGTGTTATAGAGAACACTGAAGCTTTCTTT.

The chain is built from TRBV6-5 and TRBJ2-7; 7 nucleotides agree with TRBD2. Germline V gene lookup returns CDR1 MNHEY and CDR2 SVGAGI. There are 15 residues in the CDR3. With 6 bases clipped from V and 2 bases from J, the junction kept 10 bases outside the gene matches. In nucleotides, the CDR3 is TGTGCCAGCAGCGAGAGGCTAGCGGAACCCTACGAGCAGTACGTC. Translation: CASSERLAEPYEQYV.